This T cell receptor (beta chain) was captured in a study of T cells of healthy individuals. TCRdb re-called the 5' RACE reads through MiXCR, storing one row per CDR3 protein. The sample includes more than 60,000 distinct CDR3 sequences, 15% to 20% of them seen just once. Per germline, CDR1 MNHEY and CDR2 SMNVEV (reference sequence). V lost 5 bases, J lost 2 bases, and 15 bases lay in between. This CDR3 spans 15 amino acids. Ten or more counts support this clonotype. The chain employs TRBV27 and TRBJ2-5; the D call may be TRBD1 or TRBD2 (5 bases each). The sequence derives from a human donor in good health. CDR3 residues: CASSPWDGRQETQYF. Written as DNA, the CDR3 is TGTGCCAGCAGTCCGTGGGACGGAAGGCAAGAGACCCAGTACTTC.